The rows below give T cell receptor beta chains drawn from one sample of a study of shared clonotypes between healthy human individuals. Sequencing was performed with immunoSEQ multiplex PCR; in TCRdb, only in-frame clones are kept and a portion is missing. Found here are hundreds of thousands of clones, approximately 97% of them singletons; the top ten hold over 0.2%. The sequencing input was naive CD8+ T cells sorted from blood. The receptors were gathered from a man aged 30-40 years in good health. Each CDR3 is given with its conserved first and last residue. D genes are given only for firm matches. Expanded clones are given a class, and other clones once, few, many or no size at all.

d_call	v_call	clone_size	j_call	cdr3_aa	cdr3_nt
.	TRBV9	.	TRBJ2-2	CASSGGRDLNTGELFF	TGTGCCAGCAGCGGAGGGCGGGACCTAAACACCGGGGAGCTGTTTTTT
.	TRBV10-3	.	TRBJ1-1	CAISEFSRGGEAFF	TGTGCCATCAGTGAGTTTTCGAGGGGCGGTGAAGCTTTCTTT
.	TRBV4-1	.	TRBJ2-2	CASSQEIAAGELFF	TGCGCCAGCAGCCAAGAAATAGCGGCCGGGGAGCTGTTTTTT
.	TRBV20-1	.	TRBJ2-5	CSASDGETQYF	TGCAGTGCTAGCGATGGAGAGACCCAGTACTTC
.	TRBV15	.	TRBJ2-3	CATSRVSFDTQYF	TGTGCCACCAGCAGAGTATCTTTCGATACGCAGTATTTT
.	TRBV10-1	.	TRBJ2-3	CASSESRFTDTQYF	TGCGCCAGCAGTGAGAGCAGGTTCACAGATACGCAGTATTTT
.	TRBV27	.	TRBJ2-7	CASSLPPSGTTYEQYF	TGTGCCAGCAGTTTACCCCCGTCGGGCACCACCTACGAGCAGTACTTC
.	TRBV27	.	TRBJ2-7	CASSLSFGYEQYF	TGTGCCAGCAGTTTATCTTTCGGCTACGAGCAGTACTTC
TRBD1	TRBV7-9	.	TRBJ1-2	CASSLGGQGINYGYTF	TGTGCCAGCAGCTTAGGCGGACAGGGTATTAACTATGGCTACACCTTC
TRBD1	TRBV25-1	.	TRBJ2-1	CASSGLGDRVDNEQFF	TGTGCCAGCAGTGGTCTCGGGGACAGGGTCGACAATGAGCAGTTCTTC
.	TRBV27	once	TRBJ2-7	CASSFASGAPYEQYF	TGTGCCAGCAGTTTTGCTTCGGGAGCCCCTTACGAGCAGTACTTC
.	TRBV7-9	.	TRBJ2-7	CASSSTARYEQYF	TGTGCCAGCAGCTCGACTGCACGGTACGAGCAGTACTTC
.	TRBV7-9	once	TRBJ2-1	CASSLGLYNEQFF	TGTGCCAGCAGCCTGGGACTCTACAATGAGCAGTTCTTC
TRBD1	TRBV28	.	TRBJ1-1	CASSLNRDRNTEAFF	TGTGCCAGCAGTTTAAATCGGGACAGGAACACTGAAGCTTTCTTT
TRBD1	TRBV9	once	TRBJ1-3	CASSVGTGLGNTIYF	TGTGCCAGCAGCGTAGGGACAGGGCTTGGAAACACCATATATTTT
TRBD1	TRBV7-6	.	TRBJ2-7	CASSSGQGGYEQYF	TGTGCCAGCAGCTCCGGACAGGGTGGGTACGAGCAGTACTTC
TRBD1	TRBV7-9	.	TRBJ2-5	CASSLAQTGDVIQETQYF	TGTGCCAGCAGCTTAGCTCAGACAGGGGATGTTATCCAAGAGACCCAGTACTTC
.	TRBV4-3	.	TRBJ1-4	CASSQDSLSGGEKLFF	TGCGCCAGCAGCCAAGATTCACTTTCGGGGGGTGAAAAACTGTTTTTT
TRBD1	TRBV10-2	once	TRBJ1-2	CASSTTTGGYGYTF	TGCGCCAGCAGTACTACGACAGGGGGGTATGGCTACACCTTC
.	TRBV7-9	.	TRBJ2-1	CASSLDHYNEQFF	TGTGCCAGCAGCCTCGACCACTACAATGAGCAGTTCTTC
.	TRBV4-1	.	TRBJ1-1	CASNSEEGTLRANTEAFF	TGCGCCAGCAATTCCGAGGAGGGGACGCTCCGGGCGAACACTGAAGCTTTCTTT
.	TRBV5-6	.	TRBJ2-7	CASSLGMERIDEQYF	TGTGCCAGCAGCTTGGGGATGGAGCGTATCGACGAGCAGTACTTC
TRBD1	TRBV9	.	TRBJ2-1	CASSTRQGLGNEQFF	TGTGCCAGCAGCACCCGACAGGGGCTTGGCAATGAGCAGTTCTTC
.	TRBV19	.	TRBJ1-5	CASSKRADSNQPQHF	TGTGCCAGTAGTAAGAGGGCGGATAGCAATCAGCCCCAGCATTTT
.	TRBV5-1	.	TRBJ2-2	CASSDINTGELFF	TGCGCCAGCAGCGACATAAACACCGGGGAGCTGTTTTTT
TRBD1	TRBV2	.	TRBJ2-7	CASSESGTGKNEQYF	TGTGCCAGCAGTGAAAGCGGGACAGGGAAAAACGAGCAGTACTTC
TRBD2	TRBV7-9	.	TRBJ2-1	CASSHRTSGRPHVDEQFF	TGTGCCAGCAGCCACAGGACTAGCGGGAGGCCCCACGTCGATGAGCAGTTCTTC